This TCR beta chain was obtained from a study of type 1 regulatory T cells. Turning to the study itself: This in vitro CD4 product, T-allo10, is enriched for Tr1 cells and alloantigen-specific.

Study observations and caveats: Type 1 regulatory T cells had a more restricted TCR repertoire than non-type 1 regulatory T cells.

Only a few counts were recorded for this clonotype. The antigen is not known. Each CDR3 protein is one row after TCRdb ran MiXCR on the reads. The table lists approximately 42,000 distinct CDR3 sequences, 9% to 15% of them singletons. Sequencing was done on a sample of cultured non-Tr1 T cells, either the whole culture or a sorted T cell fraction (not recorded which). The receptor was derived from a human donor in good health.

Here the CDR3 reads CASSGTRGDGEQYF. CDR3 coding DNA: TGTGCCAGCTCCGGGACAAGGGGGGACGGCGAGCAGTACTTC. J is TRBJ2-7 and V is TRBV18; D may be TRBD1 or TRBD2 (6 bases each). This CDR3 comprises 14 residues. From germline, CDR1 is KGHSH and CDR2 LQKENI. V lost 6 bases, J lost 6 bases, and 18 bases lay in between.